The rows below give T cell receptor beta chains drawn from one sample of a study of T cells in tumors after PD-1 blockade. This table comes from immunoSEQ multiplex PCR, and its TCRdb copy is limited to in-frame clones, with some not included. The sample includes roughly 50,000 clones, over 70% seen only once; the top ten take less than 5%. The sequencing used PBMCs, collected before anti-PD-1 treatment. These receptors all stem from a human donor with basal cell carcinoma. The CDR3 runs from the conserved cysteine through the conserved F or W. The order of the fields is clone size, J gene, D gene, V gene, CDR3 DNA, CDR3 protein. D genes are given only for firm matches. Size is stated for part of the rows, as once, few or many counts, or as a class when the clone is expanded.

clone size: NA; J gene: TRBJ1-2; D gene: TRBD1; V gene: TRBV9; CDR3 DNA: TGTGCCAGCAGCCCCGGACAGGGGGCGGTCTATGGCTACACCTTC; CDR3 protein: CASSPGQGAVYGYTF
clone size: NA; J gene: TRBJ2-7; D gene: NA; V gene: TRBV28; CDR3 DNA: TGTGCCAGCAAGGGGGGGAAGGGGGCGTACGAGCAGTACTTC; CDR3 protein: CASKGGKGAYEQYF
clone size: NA; J gene: TRBJ1-5; D gene: NA; V gene: TRBV6-2/TRBV6-3; CDR3 DNA: TGTGCCAGCAGTTACGAGGCGAATCAGCCCCAGCATTTT; CDR3 protein: CASSYEANQPQHF
clone size: NA; J gene: TRBJ1-5; D gene: NA; V gene: TRBV6-4; CDR3 DNA: TGTGCCAGCAGTGAGACAGCGACCAATCAGCCCCAGCATTTT; CDR3 protein: CASSETATNQPQHF
clone size: NA; J gene: TRBJ2-3; D gene: TRBD2; V gene: TRBV19; CDR3 DNA: TGTGCCAGTCGGGGGGTTGCCGATACGCAGTATTTT; CDR3 protein: CASRGVADTQYF
clone size: NA; J gene: TRBJ2-1; D gene: NA; V gene: TRBV6-5; CDR3 DNA: TGTGCCAGCAGCCAGGGGGGAATCCCCTACAATGAGCAGTTCTTC; CDR3 protein: CASSQGGIPYNEQFF
clone size: few; J gene: TRBJ2-5; D gene: TRBD2; V gene: TRBV27; CDR3 DNA: TGTGCCAGCAGTTCGGGTCTAGCGGATGAAACCCAGTACTTC; CDR3 protein: CASSSGLADETQYF
clone size: NA; J gene: TRBJ2-5; D gene: TRBD2; V gene: TRBV7-2; CDR3 DNA: TGTGCCAGCAGCTCCTCGGGGGGGCGAGTGGCCGACCAGTACTTC; CDR3 protein: CASSSSGGRVADQYF
clone size: once; J gene: TRBJ1-6; D gene: NA; V gene: TRBV19; CDR3 DNA: TGTGCCAGTAGTACCCTACAGGTTAATTCACCCCTCCACTTT; CDR3 protein: CASSTLQVNSPLHF
clone size: NA; J gene: TRBJ2-2; D gene: NA; V gene: TRBV3-1/TRBV3-2; CDR3 DNA: TGTGCCAGCAGAGGGTATGGGCTAAACACCGGGGAGCTGTTTTTT; CDR3 protein: CASRGYGLNTGELFF
clone size: NA; J gene: TRBJ1-2; D gene: TRBD1; V gene: TRBV20-1; CDR3 DNA: TGCAGCTACCCAGGGGGGTCTTTTAATACCTTC; CDR3 protein: CSYPGGSFNTF
clone size: few; J gene: TRBJ2-7; D gene: TRBD2; V gene: TRBV4-2; CDR3 DNA: TGTGCCAGCAGCACGTCCTCGGGGGGTACCTACGAGCAGTACTTC; CDR3 protein: CASSTSSGGTYEQYF
clone size: NA; J gene: TRBJ2-5; D gene: NA; V gene: TRBV18; CDR3 DNA: TGTGCCAGCTCACCACCCCGACCGGGGAAAGAGACCCAGTACTTC; CDR3 protein: CASSPPRPGKETQYF
clone size: NA; J gene: TRBJ2-4; D gene: NA; V gene: TRBV7-2; CDR3 DNA: TGTGCCAGCAGCTTAGCGGCAGGGCTAGGCAAAAACATTCAGTACTTC; CDR3 protein: CASSLAAGLGKNIQYF
clone size: NA; J gene: TRBJ2-6; D gene: NA; V gene: TRBV19; CDR3 DNA: TGTGCCAGTACAAGCTCTGGGGCCAACGTCCTGACTTTC; CDR3 protein: CASTSSGANVLTF
clone size: once; J gene: TRBJ2-2; D gene: NA; V gene: TRBV6-1; CDR3 DNA: TGTGCCAGCAGTGAAAGCTGGGGGGCCGGGGAGCTGTTTTTT; CDR3 protein: CASSESWGAGELFF
clone size: NA; J gene: TRBJ1-1; D gene: TRBD1; V gene: TRBV6-5; CDR3 DNA: TGTGCCAGCAGTTGGGGACAGGGGGCCCGGACTGAAGCTTTCTTT; CDR3 protein: CASSWGQGARTEAFF
clone size: NA; J gene: TRBJ2-1; D gene: TRBD2; V gene: TRBV6-1; CDR3 DNA: TGTGCCAGCAGTGAAGACGGCGGGGGGGGACACAATGAGCAGTTCTTC; CDR3 protein: CASSEDGGGGHNEQFF
clone size: few; J gene: TRBJ2-7; D gene: NA; V gene: TRBV4-2; CDR3 DNA: TGTGCCAGCAGCCAAGACGTGACGCCGTCCTACGAGCAGTACTTC; CDR3 protein: CASSQDVTPSYEQYF
clone size: NA; J gene: TRBJ1-1; D gene: NA; V gene: TRBV7-9; CDR3 DNA: TGTGCCAGCAGCTTAGCGGGAGGGGGCACTGAAGCTTTCTTT; CDR3 protein: CASSLAGGGTEAFF
clone size: NA; J gene: TRBJ1-4; D gene: TRBD1; V gene: TRBV6-5; CDR3 DNA: TGTGCCAGCAGACTTGCCCTGGGACAGAATGAAAAACTGTTTTTT; CDR3 protein: CASRLALGQNEKLFF
clone size: NA; J gene: TRBJ2-2; D gene: NA; V gene: TRBV4-1; CDR3 DNA: TGCGCCAGCAGCCTTCTACCCAGGGGGGGGCACACCGGGGAGCTGTTTTTT; CDR3 protein: CASSLLPRGGHTGELFF
clone size: NA; J gene: TRBJ2-1; D gene: NA; V gene: TRBV9; CDR3 DNA: TGTGCCAGCAGCGTAGGGGGTCCTTACAATGAGCAGTTCTTC; CDR3 protein: CASSVGGPYNEQFF
clone size: NA; J gene: TRBJ1-5; D gene: NA; V gene: TRBV12-3/TRBV12-4; CDR3 DNA: TGTGCCAGCACCATCGACATAAATCAGCCCCAGCATTTT; CDR3 protein: CASTIDINQPQHF
clone size: NA; J gene: TRBJ1-4; D gene: TRBD1; V gene: TRBV3-1/TRBV3-2; CDR3 DNA: TGTGCCAGCAGCCAAGTGGGACAGGGTCGGGAAAAACTGTTTTTT; CDR3 protein: CASSQVGQGREKLFF
clone size: NA; J gene: TRBJ1-2; D gene: NA; V gene: TRBV3-1/TRBV3-2; CDR3 DNA: TGTGCCAGCAGCCAAGATTGGACAGTACATGGCTACACCTTC; CDR3 protein: CASSQDWTVHGYTF
clone size: few; J gene: TRBJ1-5; D gene: NA; V gene: TRBV10-2; CDR3 DNA: TGCGCCAGCAGTGAGCAGGGATCCCTTCAGCCCCAGCATTTT; CDR3 protein: CASSEQGSLQPQHF
clone size: NA; J gene: TRBJ2-3; D gene: NA; V gene: TRBV7-6; CDR3 DNA: TGTGCCAGCAGCTTAAAGGAAACAATAAGCACAGATACGCAGTATTTT; CDR3 protein: CASSLKETISTDTQYF
clone size: NA; J gene: TRBJ1-2; D gene: NA; V gene: TRBV5-5; CDR3 DNA: TGTGCCAGCAGCTTGCGGCAGGGCATGATTCAGGACTATGGCTACACCTTC; CDR3 protein: CASSLRQGMIQDYGYTF
clone size: NA; J gene: TRBJ1-5; D gene: TRBD1; V gene: TRBV5-1; CDR3 DNA: TGCGCCAGCAGCTTGGCGGGACAGACTTCCCAGCCCCAGCATTTT; CDR3 protein: CASSLAGQTSQPQHF
clone size: NA; J gene: TRBJ1-4; D gene: TRBD1; V gene: TRBV30; CDR3 DNA: TGTGCCTGTTCCCCGGGACAGGGGTATGAAAAACTGTTTTTT; CDR3 protein: CACSPGQGYEKLFF
clone size: NA; J gene: TRBJ1-2; D gene: TRBD1; V gene: TRBV7-9; CDR3 DNA: TGTGCCAGCAGCTCAGTTTTGGACAGGGGAAACTATGGCTACACCTTC; CDR3 protein: CASSSVLDRGNYGYTF
clone size: NA; J gene: TRBJ2-1; D gene: TRBD1; V gene: TRBV6-5; CDR3 DNA: TGTGCCAGCAGTCCCCGACAGGGAACCAATGAGCAGTTCTTC; CDR3 protein: CASSPRQGTNEQFF
clone size: NA; J gene: TRBJ2-3; D gene: NA; V gene: TRBV6-6; CDR3 DNA: TGTGCCAGCAGACACGCTCCTAGCACAGATACGCAGTATTTT; CDR3 protein: CASRHAPSTDTQYF
clone size: once; J gene: TRBJ1-2; D gene: NA; V gene: TRBV4-1; CDR3 DNA: TGCGTCCGCTATGGCTACACCTTC; CDR3 protein: CVRYGYTF
clone size: NA; J gene: TRBJ2-1; D gene: TRBD2; V gene: TRBV7-2; CDR3 DNA: TGTGCCAGCAGCTTAGTCACGGGACTAGCAGGGGAGCAGTTCTTC; CDR3 protein: CASSLVTGLAGEQFF
clone size: NA; J gene: TRBJ2-7; D gene: NA; V gene: TRBV7-2; CDR3 DNA: TGTGCCAGCAGCCTCTCAGGGGGGGGAAGCTTTGCCTACGAGCAGTACTTC; CDR3 protein: CASSLSGGGSFAYEQYF
clone size: NA; J gene: TRBJ1-1; D gene: NA; V gene: TRBV7-8; CDR3 DNA: TGTGCCAGCAGCTCTAGGGGGGCCCCCCGAGAAGCTTTCTTT; CDR3 protein: CASSSRGAPREAFF
clone size: few; J gene: TRBJ2-2; D gene: TRBD2; V gene: TRBV7-9; CDR3 DNA: TGTGCCAGCAGCTTAAGGGGACTAAACACCGGGGAGCTGTTTTTT; CDR3 protein: CASSLRGLNTGELFF
clone size: NA; J gene: TRBJ2-7; D gene: TRBD1; V gene: TRBV5-1; CDR3 DNA: TGCGCCAGCAGCAACCGGGACAGGGGCAGGGAGCAGTACTTC; CDR3 protein: CASSNRDRGREQYF
clone size: NA; J gene: TRBJ1-2; D gene: NA; V gene: TRBV2; CDR3 DNA: TGTGCCAGCAGCATAACCGGGACTGCTACTGGCTACACCTTC; CDR3 protein: CASSITGTATGYTF
clone size: NA; J gene: TRBJ1-5; D gene: NA; V gene: TRBV20-1; CDR3 DNA: TGCAGTGCTAGTAGGACAGTTAATCAGCCCCAGCATTTT; CDR3 protein: CSASRTVNQPQHF
clone size: few; J gene: TRBJ1-2; D gene: TRBD1; V gene: TRBV7-9; CDR3 DNA: TGTGCCAGCAGCGCGCGGACAGGGGGCTCCTATGGCTACACCTTC; CDR3 protein: CASSARTGGSYGYTF
clone size: NA; J gene: TRBJ2-1; D gene: NA; V gene: TRBV23-1; CDR3 DNA: TGCGCCAGCAGTCATCCCCAACAGGGTAATATCGTCAATGAGCAGTTCTTC; CDR3 protein: CASSHPQQGNIVNEQFF
clone size: once; J gene: TRBJ2-6; D gene: TRBD1; V gene: TRBV7-6; CDR3 DNA: TGTGCCAGCAGCCACGGGACAGGGGGAAACTCTGGGGCCAACGTCCTGACTTTC; CDR3 protein: CASSHGTGGNSGANVLTF
clone size: NA; J gene: TRBJ1-3; D gene: NA; V gene: TRBV7-2; CDR3 DNA: TGTGCCAGCAGCTTAGGGGGTACGGCTGGAAACACCATATATTTT; CDR3 protein: CASSLGGTAGNTIYF
clone size: NA; J gene: TRBJ2-5; D gene: TRBD2; V gene: TRBV7-9; CDR3 DNA: TGTGCCAGCAGCTTAAGGGGAGGGATGGAGACCCAGTACTTC; CDR3 protein: CASSLRGGMETQYF
clone size: NA; J gene: TRBJ1-2; D gene: NA; V gene: TRBV30; CDR3 DNA: TGTGCCTGGAGTGGAGCTAACTATGGCTACACCTTC; CDR3 protein: CAWSGANYGYTF
clone size: NA; J gene: TRBJ1-5; D gene: TRBD1; V gene: TRBV6-6; CDR3 DNA: TGTGCCAGCAGTTACAGGGGACAGAATAGCAATCAGCCCCAGCATTTT; CDR3 protein: CASSYRGQNSNQPQHF
clone size: NA; J gene: TRBJ2-7; D gene: TRBD1; V gene: TRBV5-1; CDR3 DNA: TGCGCCAGCAGCCCGGTGGGAGGTCCGGGACAGGGTAGCGAGCAGTACTTC; CDR3 protein: CASSPVGGPGQGSEQYF
clone size: once; J gene: TRBJ2-7; D gene: TRBD1; V gene: TRBV4-2; CDR3 DNA: TGTGCCAGCAGCCAAGTGGGGACAGGCGTCTACGAGCAGTACTTC; CDR3 protein: CASSQVGTGVYEQYF
clone size: NA; J gene: TRBJ2-7; D gene: NA; V gene: TRBV20-1; CDR3 DNA: TGCAGTGCTACTGACGGGCGGTCCTACGAGCAGTACTTC; CDR3 protein: CSATDGRSYEQYF
clone size: NA; J gene: TRBJ1-5; D gene: NA; V gene: TRBV30; CDR3 DNA: TGTGCCTGGAGTCCCGGGGAGTCCCTTAGCAATCAGCCCCAGCATTTT; CDR3 protein: CAWSPGESLSNQPQHF
clone size: NA; J gene: TRBJ1-1; D gene: NA; V gene: TRBV4-1; CDR3 DNA: TGCGCCAGCAGCCCTCGAGGGTACACTGAAGCTTTCTTT; CDR3 protein: CASSPRGYTEAFF
clone size: NA; J gene: TRBJ2-1; D gene: NA; V gene: TRBV28; CDR3 DNA: TGTGCCAGCTCCCCCGGAGGGAGGCACAATGAGCAGTTCTTC; CDR3 protein: CASSPGGRHNEQFF
clone size: NA; J gene: TRBJ2-7; D gene: TRBD2; V gene: TRBV27; CDR3 DNA: TGTGCCAGCAGTTTAGCGGGGGTAAGCTACGAGCAGTACTTC; CDR3 protein: CASSLAGVSYEQYF
clone size: NA; J gene: TRBJ2-3; D gene: TRBD1; V gene: TRBV14; CDR3 DNA: TGTGCCAGCAGCCAAGAGGACAGGATTTCAGTTAGCACAGATACGCAGTATTTT; CDR3 protein: CASSQEDRISVSTDTQYF
clone size: few; J gene: TRBJ2-7; D gene: TRBD1; V gene: TRBV5-1; CDR3 DNA: TGCGCCAGCAGTGGACAGGTCAACGAGCAGTACTTC; CDR3 protein: CASSGQVNEQYF
clone size: NA; J gene: TRBJ1-2; D gene: TRBD1; V gene: TRBV2; CDR3 DNA: TGTGCCAGCAGACAGGGGGTGTCCTATGGCTACACCTTC; CDR3 protein: CASRQGVSYGYTF